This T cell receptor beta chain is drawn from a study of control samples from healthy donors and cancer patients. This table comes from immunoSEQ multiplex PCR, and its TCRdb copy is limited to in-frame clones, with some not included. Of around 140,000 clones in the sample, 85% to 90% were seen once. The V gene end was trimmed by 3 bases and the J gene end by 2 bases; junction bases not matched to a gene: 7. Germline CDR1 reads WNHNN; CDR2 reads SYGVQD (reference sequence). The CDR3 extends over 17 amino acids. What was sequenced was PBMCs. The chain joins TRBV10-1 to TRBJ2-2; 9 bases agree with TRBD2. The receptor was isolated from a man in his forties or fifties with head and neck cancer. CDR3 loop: CASSDSSGGVNTGELFF. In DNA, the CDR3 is TGCGCCAGCAGTGACAGTAGCGGGGGAGTAAACACCGGGGAGCTGTTTTTT.